A single TCR beta chain is shown here with its context. What it recognizes is unknown. All of the sorted populations showed purity greater than 98%. The sample belongs to a study of beta chain features in type 1 diabetes. Study observations and caveats: In all four CD4+ subsets, TCRB CDR3 length was significantly, moderately reduced in type 1 diabetes. VDJ junctions from type 1 diabetes patients carried fewer insertions and larger deletions.

Expressed TCRB transcripts got sequenced, as all isolated RNA was reverse transcribed. Data came from immunoSEQ multiplex PCR; TCRdb stores just in-frame clones and leaves some out. The table has about 260,000 clones, roughly 24% seen once. The junction had 3 bases not matched to a gene; V was cut back by 4 bases and J by 3 bases. Germline lookup yields CDR1 SGHTA and CDR2 FQGTGA. The CDR3 has 15 amino acids. The receptor was derived from a woman under 40 with type 1 diabetes. The sequenced sample was naive CD4+ T cells from blood. The chain joins TRBV7-3 to TRBJ2-1; 10 bases align to TRBD1. As DNA, the CDR3 is TGTGCCAGCAGCTCGGGACAGGGGCACTACAATGAGCAGTTCTTC. It specifies CASSSGQGHYNEQFF.